Following are 10 T cell receptor beta chains from one sample sequenced in a study of PD-L1 blockade in urothelial cancer. Some clones are missing from TCRdb's copy, which holds only in-frame ones; the method was immunoSEQ multiplex PCR. The top ten clones hold under 2% of a sample with around 110,000 clones, approximately 90% of them seen once. As for time point: peripheral blood 6 weeks after treatment start. The sequences come from PBMCs, collected around atezolizumab (anti-PD-L1) treatment. Receptors were obtained from a man in his sixties with urothelial cancer.

In DNA form, the CDR3 reads TGTGCCAGCAGCCCATTTCAGACAGGGGAGGGCCACGAGCAGTACTTC. Its protein product is CASSPFQTGEGHEQYF. The chain has TRBV7-8 and TRBJ2-7; perhaps TRBD1 as D (8 bases). The length of the CDR3 is 16 residues. Trimming shortened V by 5 bases and J by 5 bases, and 22 bases separated the two germline ends. Germline CDR1 SGHVS, CDR2 FQNEAQ.

The rearrangement links TRBV9 to TRBJ2-1; possibly TRBD2 for D (6 bases). Germline V gives CDR1 SGDLS, CDR2 YYNGEE. This CDR3 comprises 16 residues. V was pared by 0 bases and J by 5 bases, with 15 bases between. The CDR3 nucleotides are TGTGCCAGCAGCGTAGGGGGGGATTGGGCGAACAATGAGCAGTTCTTC. Its translation is CASSVGGDWANNEQFF.

V is TRBV28 and J is TRBJ1-3, with TRBD1 matching 7 bases. Germline V gene lookup returns CDR1 MDHEN and CDR2 SYDVKM. The V gene end was trimmed by 6 bases and the J gene end by 2 bases; junction bases not matched to a gene: 4. The CDR3 contains 14 residues. In nucleotides, the CDR3 is TGTGCCAGCAGGCATGGGACAGCTGGAAACACCATATATTTT. This encodes CASRHGTAGNTIYF.

The chain couples TRBV6-5 to TRBJ1-2; D ambiguous. Germline V lookup: CDR1 MNHEY, CDR2 SVGAGI. The CDR3 is 12 amino acids. The CDR3 DNA reads as TGTGCGACGGCGGGGTCCAGTCATGGCTACACCTTC. It is translated as CATAGSSHGYTF.

The gene calls are TRBV28 and TRBJ2-1, with a weak D call TRBD2 (5 bases). The ends were cut back, 5 bases at V and 7 bases at J, with 9 bases in the middle. This CDR3 has 12 residues. CDR1 and CDR2 from the germline V gene are MDHEN and SYDVKM. The CDR3 protein is CASSPPGNEQFF. CDR3 bases: TGTGCCAGCAGTCCTCCGGGGAATGAGCAGTTCTTC.

The chain carries TRBV28 and TRBJ2-7; 9 nucleotides agree with TRBD2. The V and J ends lost 2 bases and 5 bases, in that order; junction bases with no gene match: 4. The CDR3 runs to 14 residues. CDR1 and CDR2 (germline): MDHEN, SYDVKM. CDR3 nucleotides: TGTGCCAGCAGTTTAGCGGGAGGGCCGGACGAGCAGTACTTC. It yields the protein CASSLAGGPDEQYF. The variable domain in full, with the rest retrieved from reference TRBV28 and TRBJ2-7, is DVKVTQSSRYLVKRTGEKVFLECVQDMDHENMFWYRQDPGLGLRLIYFSYDVKMKEKGDIPEGYSVSREKKERFSLILESASTNQTSMYLCASSLAGGPDEQYFGPGTRLTVT.

This clone appeared a few times. The J gene is TRBJ1-2, the V gene TRBV7-9; a weak D match, TRBD1 (5 bases). Germline-derived CDR1 and CDR2 are SEHNR and FQNEAQ (reference sequence). The CDR3 loop spans 15 amino acids. V lost 1 base, J lost 4 bases, and 13 bases lay in between. This CDR3 reads CASSLEQVFVYGYTF. CDR3 in DNA: TGTGCCAGCAGCTTAGAACAGGTTTTTGTCTATGGCTACACCTTC.

The chain links TRBV7-3 to TRBJ2-7; 7 bases agree with TRBD2. This CDR3 contains 14 residues. J was trimmed by 3 bases and V by 2 bases; bases with no gene match: 4. Germline assignment: CDR1 SGHTA and CDR2 FQGTGA. Here the CDR3 reads CASSLGGEGYEQYF. CDR3 nucleotide sequence: TGTGCCAGCAGCTTAGGAGGGGAGGGCTACGAGCAGTACTTC.

This clone was seen only once. The J gene is TRBJ2-1, the V gene TRBV6-6; possibly TRBD2 for D (5 bases). The ends were cut back, 1 base at V and 12 bases at J, with 7 bases in the middle. The CDR3 consists of 11 residues. Germline CDR1 and CDR2: MNHNY and SVGAGI (reference sequence). The CDR3 nucleotides read TGTGCCAGCAGTTACTTAGAGGGGCAGTTCTTC. It yields the protein CASSYLEGQFF.

The chain has TRBV11-3 and TRBJ1-1, with D unresolved. The V end lost 2 bases, the J end lost 5 bases, and 9 bases lay between the germline ends. This CDR3 contains 13 residues. Germline CDR1 SGHNT, CDR2 YENEEA. CDR3 loop: CASSLMGETEAFF. In nucleotides, the CDR3 is TGTGCCAGCAGCTTAATGGGAGAAACTGAAGCTTTCTTT. Together with reference TRBV11-3 and TRBJ1-1, the CDR3 gives the full variable domain: EAGVVQSPRYKIIEKKQPVAFWCNPISGHNTLYWYLQNLGQGPELLIRYENEEAVDDSQLPKDRFSAERLKGVDSTLKIQPAELGDSAVYLCASSLMGETEAFFGQGTRLTVV.